This T cell receptor (beta chain) appears in the sequencing data of a study of regulatory T cells in long-lasting Graves disease. Building of the TCR beta libraries involved iRepertoire HTBI primers and Arm-PCR of CDR3 regions. TCRdb passed the multiplex PCR reads through MiXCR, listing each CDR3 protein once. Among 400,000 to 450,000 distinct CDR3 sequences listed, about 20% were seen once. Trimming pared 5 bases from V and 6 bases from J, leaving 14 bases between. CDR1 and CDR2 from the germline V gene are SGHTA and FQGNSA. The CDR3 is 13 residues long. Time point reported: persistent/refractory GD, antithyroid drugs over 5 years with positive TRAb. After RNA was extracted from PBMCs, the TCR library was made from it. Roughly 10 milliliters of peripheral blood went into EDTA tubes. Only a few counts were recorded for this clonotype.

The rearrangement joins TRBV7-2 to TRBJ2-7, with D unresolved. The receptor's source is a female donor with Graves disease. Source: peripheral blood mononuclear cells (PBMCs), taken when the disease was refractory, from a patient treated with antithyroid drugs. The CDR3 region has the DNA TGTGCCAGCAGCCCGCCCTGGGGATCCGAGCAGTACTTC. Amino acids: CASSPPWGSEQYF.